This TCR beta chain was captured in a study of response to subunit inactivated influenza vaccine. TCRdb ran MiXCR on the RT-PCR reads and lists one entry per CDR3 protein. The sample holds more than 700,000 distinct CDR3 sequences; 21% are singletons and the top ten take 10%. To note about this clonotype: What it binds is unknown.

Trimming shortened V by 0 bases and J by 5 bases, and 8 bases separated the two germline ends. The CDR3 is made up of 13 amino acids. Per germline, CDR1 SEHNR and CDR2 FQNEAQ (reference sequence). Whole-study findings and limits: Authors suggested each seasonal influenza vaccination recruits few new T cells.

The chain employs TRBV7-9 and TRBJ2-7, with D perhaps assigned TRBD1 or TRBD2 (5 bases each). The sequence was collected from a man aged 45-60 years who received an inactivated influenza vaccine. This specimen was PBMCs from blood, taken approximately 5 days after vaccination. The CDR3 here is CASSLAGTDEQYF. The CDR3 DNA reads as TGTGCCAGCAGCTTAGCGGGGACCGACGAGCAGTACTTC.